Below, 23 T cell receptor beta chains from the same sample are listed, as sequenced in a study of T cell changes during pregnancy in multiple sclerosis. Profiled with immunoSEQ multiplex PCR; TCRdb holds only in-frame clones, not every one. Among roughly 57,000 clones listed, about 88% were seen once. The input for sequencing was peripheral blood, taken in the first trimester of pregnancy. These receptor sequences come from a female donor with multiple sclerosis, enrolled in a pregnancy study.

The genes are TRBV7-9 and TRBJ2-7, with a possible D match to TRBD2 (6 bases). Between the trimmed V and J ends, which lost 7 bases and 6 bases, there was a span of 13 bases. Germline assignment: CDR1 SEHNR and CDR2 FQNEAQ (reference sequence). This CDR3 contains 12 residues. Here the CDR3 DNA reads TGTGCCAGCACCGAGCGGGTTCCCGAGCAGTACTTC. As protein: CASTERVPEQYF.

The rearrangement links TRBV6-1 to TRBJ1-1; unclear D gene. V was shortened by 4 bases and J by 8 bases, with 8 bases between the two germline ends. Per the germline V gene, CDR1 is MNHNS and CDR2 is SASEGT. The CDR3 spans 11 residues. The CDR3: CASSVGREAFF. In DNA form, the CDR3 reads TGTGCCAGCAGTGTTGGCAGGGAAGCTTTCTTT.

The genes are TRBV6-6 and TRBJ2-1, with 9 nucleotides matching TRBD2. With V trimmed by 7 bases and J by 4 bases, 5 bases remained unmatched. This CDR3 is built from 14 residues. Germline loops: CDR1 MNHNY, CDR2 SVGAGI (reference sequence). This CDR3 is CASTKAGGYNEQFF. CDR3 coding DNA: TGTGCCAGCACAAAAGCGGGGGGTTACAATGAGCAGTTCTTC.

This clone has only one observation. The V and J genes are TRBV5-1 and TRBJ2-7, with TRBD1 identical over 8 bases. The germline gives CDR1 SGHRS, CDR2 YFSETQ. The trim removed 2 bases at V and 7 bases at J, leaving 8 bases unmatched. CDR3 length: 14 amino acids. The CDR3 here is CASSFGQGLGEQYF. CDR3 DNA sequence: TGCGCCAGCAGCTTTGGACAGGGTCTAGGGGAGCAGTACTTC.

This clone came up many times. V and J are TRBV6-4 and TRBJ2-3, with TRBD2 identical over 9 bases. V was clipped by 0 bases and J by 0 bases; unmatched bases: 1. The CDR3 length is 16 residues. Germline CDR1 and CDR2: MRHNA and SNTAGT. CDR3 sequence (DNA): TGTGCCAGCAGTGACTCTGCGGGGGGGAGCACAGATACGCAGTATTTT. The encoded protein is CASSDSAGGSTDTQYF.

The chain employs TRBV19 and TRBJ2-2, with 9 bases that match TRBD1. The CDR3 loop spans 14 amino acids. The germline V gene has CDR1 LNHDA and CDR2 SQIVND (reference sequence). V lost 9 bases, J lost 0 bases, and 2 bases stayed unmatched. The CDR3 protein is CASRTGANTGELFF. DNA of the CDR3: TGTGCCAGCCGGACAGGGGCGAACACCGGGGAGCTGTTTTTT. Combining the CDR3 with reference TRBV19 and TRBJ2-2 gives the whole variable domain DGGITQSPKYLFRKEGQNVTLSCEQNLNHDAMYWYRQDPGQGLRLIYYSQIVNDFQKGDIAEGYSVSREKKESFPLTVTSAQKNPTAFYLCASRTGANTGELFFGEGSRLTVL.

The genes are TRBV19 and TRBJ1-5; the D gene is possibly TRBD1 (5 bases). CDR3 length equals 14 residues. Trimming shortened V by 3 bases and J by 6 bases, and 12 bases separated the two germline ends. CDR1 and CDR2 (germline): LNHDA, SQIVND (reference sequence). The CDR3 loop is CASSIYGRGQPQHF. In DNA form, the CDR3 reads TGTGCCAGTAGTATTTATGGGAGGGGTCAGCCCCAGCATTTT.

This rearrangement joins TRBV5-4 to TRBJ2-6; D possibly corresponds to TRBD1 (6 bases). Trimming took 3 bases from V and 1 from J, leaving 14 bases between them. The germline gives CDR1 SGHNT, CDR2 YYREEE (reference sequence). The CDR3 contains 17 residues. The CDR3: CASSSTTGTSGANVLTF. The CDR3 DNA sequence: TGTGCCAGCAGCTCAACGACAGGAACTTCTGGGGCCAACGTCCTGACTTTC.

This clone showed up just a few times. The chain recombines TRBV4-3 with TRBJ2-1; 12 bases fit TRBD2. Germline trimming cut 0 bases from V and 6 bases from J; bases unmatched to any gene: 3. CDR1 and CDR2 (germline): LGHNA, YSLEER. There are 16 residues in the CDR3. CDR3 nucleotides: TGCGCCAGCAGCCAAGAACCTAGCGGGGGGGCCAATGAGCAGTTCTTC. Protein sequence: CASSQEPSGGANEQFF.

The chain is built from TRBV7-9 and TRBJ1-2; no clear D gene. The CDR3 has 14 residues. V was shortened by 1 base and J by 5 bases, with 11 bases between the two germline ends. Germline values: CDR1 SEHNR, CDR2 FQNEAQ (reference sequence). DNA for the CDR3: TGTGCCAGCAGCTTAGAGAGGCCGGTTTATGGCTACACCTTC. Its translation is CASSLERPVYGYTF.

This clone was seen only once. The chain recombines TRBV12-5 with TRBJ2-2, with D possibly being TRBD2 (5 bases). The CDR3 loop spans 15 amino acids. Germline CDR1 and CDR2: LGHNT and FRNRAP. V was cut by 2 bases and J by 0 bases, with 7 bases left in between. CDR3 coding DNA: TGTGCTAGTGGTTTGTGGAGGACGAACACCGGGGAGCTGTTTTTT. This codes for CASGLWRTNTGELFF.

V gene TRBV7-8 combines with J gene TRBJ1-4; the match to TRBD1 covers 9 bases. V trimming: 0 bases; J trimming: 10 bases; junction bases outside the gene matches: 12. From germline, CDR1 is SGHVS and CDR2 FQNEAQ. This CDR3 region has 17 residues. CDR3 nucleotide sequence: TGTGCCAGCAGCTTAGCGAGAGTGGGGACAGGGATCGTAAAACTGTTTTTT. Its translation: CASSLARVGTGIVKLFF.

This clone came up once. J is TRBJ1-5 and V is TRBV6-5; D may be TRBD1 (6 bases). V was clipped by 1 base and J by 6 bases, with 10 bases between them. CDR1 is MNHEY and CDR2 is SVGAGI in the germline V gene. The CDR3 has 14 residues. The CDR3 protein is CASSYFAGAQPQHF. The CDR3 nucleotides read TGTGCCAGCAGTTACTTTGCGGGGGCTCAGCCCCAGCATTTT.

The chain combines TRBV6-5 with TRBJ1-2, with a possible D match to TRBD1 (6 bases). Trimming cost V 0 bases and J 4 bases, with 12 bases left between them. This CDR3 has 15 amino acids. Germline V gene lookup returns CDR1 MNHEY and CDR2 SVGAGI. This chain's CDR3 is CASSYSMTGPYGYTF. CDR3 DNA sequence: TGTGCCAGCAGTTACTCGATGACAGGCCCCTATGGCTACACCTTC.

CDR3 amino acids: CASGLSHRDFYEQYF. In DNA, the CDR3 is TGTGCTAGTGGTTTGTCCCACCGGGACTTCTACGAGCAGTACTTC. The chain links TRBV12-5 to TRBJ2-7, with D perhaps matching TRBD2 (6 bases). V was cut by 2 bases and J by 3 bases, with 14 bases left in between. This CDR3 spans 15 amino acids. Germline V gives CDR1 LGHNT, CDR2 FRNRAP.

The chain uses TRBV11-2 and TRBJ2-1; D not resolved. Trimming took 1 base from V and 0 from J, leaving 10 bases between them. Germline CDR1 is SGHAT and CDR2 is FQNNGV. The CDR3 covers 16 residues. The CDR3 DNA follows: TGTGCCAGCAGCTTAGTTATCTGGAGCTCCTACAATGAGCAGTTCTTC. It specifies CASSLVIWSSYNEQFF. Using reference TRBV11-2 and TRBJ2-1 for the parts outside the CDR3, the full variable domain is EAGVAQSPRYKIIEKRQSVAFWCNPISGHATLYWYQQILGQGPKLLIQFQNNGVVDDSQLPKDRFSAERLKGVDSTLKIQPAKLEDSAVYLCASSLVIWSSYNEQFFGPGTRLTVL.

This clone was observed a handful of times. The V and J genes are TRBV6-5 and TRBJ1-4; D is undetermined. V lost 6 bases to trimming and J lost 5 bases, with 16 bases between them. CDR3 length: 15 amino acids. Germline assignment: CDR1 MNHEY and CDR2 SVGAGI. CDR3 nucleotide sequence: TGTGCCAGCAGCCGGGGATGGGGTCCGAATGAAAAACTGTTTTTT. Translation: CASSRGWGPNEKLFF.

This chain joins TRBV4-1 and TRBJ2-7; 7 nucleotides match TRBD1. V lost 0 bases, J lost 2 bases, and 4 bases stayed unmatched. This CDR3 is 15 amino acids long. Germline V gene lookup returns CDR1 MGHRA and CDR2 YSYEKL. CDR3 nucleotides: TGCGCCAGCAGCCAAGAGGACAGGCCTACCTACGAGCAGTACTTC. Translation: CASSQEDRPTYEQYF.

This rearrangement joins TRBV7-7 to TRBJ2-2; TRBD1 is a possible D gene (8 bases). This CDR3 contains 17 residues. V lost 7 bases and J lost 5, with 23 bases in between. Germline V gene lookup returns CDR1 SSHAT and CDR2 FNYEAQ (reference sequence). The CDR3 DNA sequence: TGTGCCAGCACCCCCCTGGGAGGGACAGGCGGGACCGGGGAGCTGTTTTTT. Translation gives CASTPLGGTGGTGELFF.

The chain joins TRBV7-9 to TRBJ2-7; 10 nucleotides line up with TRBD1. Germline-derived CDR1 and CDR2 are SEHNR and FQNEAQ (reference sequence). CDR3 size: 15 residues. Trimming cost V 5 bases and J 4 bases; bases outside gene matches: 8. The CDR3 region has the DNA TGTGCCAGCAGCCCGGGGACAGGGGCGCAGTACGAGCAGTACTTC. It encodes CASSPGTGAQYEQYF.

The genes are TRBV11-2 and TRBJ2-7; TRBD1 might be the D (6 bases). V lost 5 bases to trimming and J lost 4 bases, with 21 bases between them. CDR1 SGHAT and CDR2 FQNNGV come from the germline V gene. This CDR3 has 16 residues. The CDR3 DNA sequence: TGTGCCAGCAGCCCAAGACAGGACCCCCTTGGATACGAGCAGTACTTC. Protein sequence: CASSPRQDPLGYEQYF.

This clone has a single count. This rearrangement joins TRBV7-9 to TRBJ1-4; 10 nucleotides align to TRBD1. Germline V lookup: CDR1 SEHNR, CDR2 FQNEAQ (reference sequence). Losses at the gene ends were 5 bases for V and 8 bases for J; bases not matched to a gene: 8. CDR3 length: 15 residues. The CDR3 nucleotides read TGTGCCAGCAGCCCCACCCGGGACAGGGGAGAAAAACTGTTTTTT. The encoded protein is CASSPTRDRGEKLFF.

The rearrangement links TRBV5-6 to TRBJ2-2; the match to TRBD2 covers 8 bases. V lost 0 bases and J lost 5; bases outside the gene matches: 3. The CDR3 length is 15 residues. Germline loops: CDR1 SGHDT, CDR2 YYEEEE. For the CDR3, the DNA is TGTGCCAGCAGCTTGGTGGCGGGAGGAACCGGGGAGCTGTTTTTT. Its translation: CASSLVAGGTGELFF.